This T cell receptor beta chain is from a study of T cells in Graves' hyperthyroidism and ophthalmopathy. There are 14 residues in the CDR3. CDR1 is SNHLY and CDR2 is FYNNEI in the germline V gene. This clonotype has ten or more counts. An end of the junction does not agree with germline; a read error may underlie this. RNA transcripts yielded amplified TCR beta CDR3 regions. Researchers ran a first-round RT-PCR on the TCR CDR3 using the HTBI primer set. A single record per CDR3 protein comes from TCRdb applying MiXCR to the multiplex PCR reads. The table includes hundreds of thousands of distinct CDR3 sequences, roughly 20% detected once.

The TCR originated in a man over 45 with Graves' ophthalmopathy. Sequencing input: blood. The chain joins TRBV2 to TRBJ1-1, with TRBD1 identical over 8 bases. CDR3 sequence: CASSQYGQGTGAFF. For the CDR3, the DNA is TGTGCCAGCAGCCAATACGGACAGGGTACTGGAGCTTTCTTT.